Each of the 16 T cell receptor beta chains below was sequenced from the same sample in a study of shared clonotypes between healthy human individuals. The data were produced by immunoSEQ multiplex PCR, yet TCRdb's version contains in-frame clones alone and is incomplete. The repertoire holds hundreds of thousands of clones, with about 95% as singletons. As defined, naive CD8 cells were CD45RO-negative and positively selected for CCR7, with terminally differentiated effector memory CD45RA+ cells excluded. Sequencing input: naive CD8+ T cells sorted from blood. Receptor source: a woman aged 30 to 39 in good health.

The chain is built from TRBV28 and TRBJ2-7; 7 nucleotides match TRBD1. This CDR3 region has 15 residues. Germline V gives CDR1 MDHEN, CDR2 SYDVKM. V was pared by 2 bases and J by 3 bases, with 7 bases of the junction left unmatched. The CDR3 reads CASSLTQGVFYEQYF. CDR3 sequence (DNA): TGTGCCAGCAGTTTAACCCAGGGGGTCTTCTACGAGCAGTACTTC.

The CDR3 DNA sequence: TGTGCCAGCAGCTTAGGGTACTCAACTAATGAAAAACTGTTTTTT. Translated: CASSLGYSTNEKLFF. This chain uses TRBV7-6 with TRBJ1-4; no definite D call. Trimming stripped 1 base from V and 0 bases from J, with 6 bases between. Germline V gene lookup returns CDR1 SGHVS and CDR2 FNYEAQ. The CDR3 runs 15 residues.

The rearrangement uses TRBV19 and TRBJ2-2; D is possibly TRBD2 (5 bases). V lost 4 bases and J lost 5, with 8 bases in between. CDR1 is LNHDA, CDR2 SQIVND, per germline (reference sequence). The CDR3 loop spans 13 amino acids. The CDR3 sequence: CASSRSGTGELFF. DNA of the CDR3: TGTGCCAGTAGTAGGTCGGGGACCGGGGAGCTGTTTTTT.

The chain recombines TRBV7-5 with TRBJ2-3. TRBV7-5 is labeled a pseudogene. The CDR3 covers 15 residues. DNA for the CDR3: TGTGTCATCCCCGAACGGCTATTTATGGCGGATACGCAGTATTTT. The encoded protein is CVIPERLFMADTQYF.

The CDR3 sequence is CASRSGTSPLHF. Written as DNA, the CDR3 is TGTGCCAGTAGATCGGGGACTTCACCCCTCCACTTT. The chain combines TRBV19 with TRBJ1-6, with D maybe TRBD1 (5 bases). Germline V CDR1 and CDR2: LNHDA, SQIVND (reference sequence). This CDR3 is built from 12 residues. With 6 bases removed from V and 9 bases from J, the gap between germline ends came to 9 bases.

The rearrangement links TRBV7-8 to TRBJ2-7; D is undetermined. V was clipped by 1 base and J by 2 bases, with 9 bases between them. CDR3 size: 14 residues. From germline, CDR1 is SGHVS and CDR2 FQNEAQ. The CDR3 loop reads CASSLVDGTYEQYF. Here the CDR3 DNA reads TGTGCCAGCAGCTTAGTGGACGGAACCTACGAGCAGTACTTC.

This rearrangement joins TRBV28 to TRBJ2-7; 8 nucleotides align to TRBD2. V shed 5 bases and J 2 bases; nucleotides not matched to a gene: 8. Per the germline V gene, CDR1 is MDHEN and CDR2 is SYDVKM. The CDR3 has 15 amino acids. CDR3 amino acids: CASSQRLARTYEQYF. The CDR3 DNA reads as TGTGCCAGCAGTCAACGACTAGCGCGTACCTACGAGCAGTACTTC.

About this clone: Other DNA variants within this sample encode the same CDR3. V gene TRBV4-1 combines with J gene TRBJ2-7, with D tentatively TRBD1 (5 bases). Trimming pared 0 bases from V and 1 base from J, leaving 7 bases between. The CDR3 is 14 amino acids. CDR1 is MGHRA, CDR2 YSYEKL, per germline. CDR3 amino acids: CASSQDSGSYEQYF. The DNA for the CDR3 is TGCGCCAGCAGCCAAGACTCAGGGTCCTACGAGCAGTACTTC.

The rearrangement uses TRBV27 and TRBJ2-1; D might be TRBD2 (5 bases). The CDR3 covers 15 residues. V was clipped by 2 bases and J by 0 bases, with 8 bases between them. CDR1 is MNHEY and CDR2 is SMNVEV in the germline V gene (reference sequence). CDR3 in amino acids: CASSLSGVSYNEQFF. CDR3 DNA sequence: TGTGCCAGCAGTTTAAGCGGCGTCTCCTACAATGAGCAGTTCTTC.

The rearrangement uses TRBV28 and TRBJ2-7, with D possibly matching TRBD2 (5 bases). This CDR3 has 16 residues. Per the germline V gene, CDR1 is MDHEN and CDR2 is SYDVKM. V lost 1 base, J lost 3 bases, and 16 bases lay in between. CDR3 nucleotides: TGTGCCAGCAGTTTATCTAGCTACATTGTAAGCTACGAGCAGTACTTC. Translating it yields CASSLSSYIVSYEQYF. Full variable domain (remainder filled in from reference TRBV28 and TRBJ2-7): DVKVTQSSRYLVKRTGEKVFLECVQDMDHENMFWYRQDPGLGLRLIYFSYDVKMKEKGDIPEGYSVSREKKERFSLILESASTNQTSMYLCASSLSSYIVSYEQYFGPGTRLTVT.

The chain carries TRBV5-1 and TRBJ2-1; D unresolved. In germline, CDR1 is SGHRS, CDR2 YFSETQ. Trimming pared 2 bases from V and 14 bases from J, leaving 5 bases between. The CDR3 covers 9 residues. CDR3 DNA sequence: TGCGCCAGCAGCTTTACGAAGTTCTTC. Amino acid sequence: CASSFTKFF.

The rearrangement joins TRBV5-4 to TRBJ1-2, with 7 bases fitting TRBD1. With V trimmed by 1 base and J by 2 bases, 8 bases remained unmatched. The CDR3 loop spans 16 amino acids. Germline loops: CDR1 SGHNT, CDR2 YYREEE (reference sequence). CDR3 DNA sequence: TGTGCCAGCAGCTTGAGACAGGGAACAGGAAACTATGGCTACACCTTC. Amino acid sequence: CASSLRQGTGNYGYTF.

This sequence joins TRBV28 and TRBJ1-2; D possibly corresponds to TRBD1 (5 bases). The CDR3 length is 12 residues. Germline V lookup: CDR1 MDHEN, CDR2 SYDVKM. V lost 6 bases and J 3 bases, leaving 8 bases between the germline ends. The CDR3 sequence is CASSPGHYGYTF. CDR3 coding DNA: TGTGCCAGCAGCCCGGGACACTATGGCTACACCTTC.

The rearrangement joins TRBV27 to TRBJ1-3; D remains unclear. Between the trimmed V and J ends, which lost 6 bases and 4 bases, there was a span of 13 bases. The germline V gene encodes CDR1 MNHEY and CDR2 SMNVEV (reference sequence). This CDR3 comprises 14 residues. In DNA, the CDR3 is TGTGCCAGCAGCCTCGGAAGGGCCGGAAACACCATATATTTT. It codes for CASSLGRAGNTIYF.

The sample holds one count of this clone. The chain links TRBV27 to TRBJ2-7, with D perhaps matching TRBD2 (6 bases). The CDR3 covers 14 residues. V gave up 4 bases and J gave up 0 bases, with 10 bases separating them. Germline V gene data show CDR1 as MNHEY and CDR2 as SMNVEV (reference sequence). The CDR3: CASSYGSLSYEQYF. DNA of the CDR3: TGTGCCAGCAGTTACGGGAGCCTCTCCTACGAGCAGTACTTC.

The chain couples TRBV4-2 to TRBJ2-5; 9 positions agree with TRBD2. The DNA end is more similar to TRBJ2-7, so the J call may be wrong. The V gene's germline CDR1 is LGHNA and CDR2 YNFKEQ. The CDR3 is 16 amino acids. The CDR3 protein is CASSQEETSGFGEQYF. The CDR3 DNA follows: TGTGCCAGCAGCCAAGAGGAGACTAGCGGTTTCGGCGAGCAGTACTTC.